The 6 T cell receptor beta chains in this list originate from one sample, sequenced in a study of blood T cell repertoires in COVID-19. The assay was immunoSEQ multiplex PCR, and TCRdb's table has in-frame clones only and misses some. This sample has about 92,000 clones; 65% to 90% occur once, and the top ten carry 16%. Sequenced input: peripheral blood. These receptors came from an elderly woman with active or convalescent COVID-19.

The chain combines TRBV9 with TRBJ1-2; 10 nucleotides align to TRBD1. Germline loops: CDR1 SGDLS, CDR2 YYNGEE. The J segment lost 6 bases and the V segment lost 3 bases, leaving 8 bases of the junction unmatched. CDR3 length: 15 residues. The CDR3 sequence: CASSELTGGAHGYTF. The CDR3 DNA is TGTGCCAGCAGCGAACTGACAGGGGGCGCACATGGCTACACCTTC. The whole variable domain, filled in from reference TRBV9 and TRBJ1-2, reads DSGVTQTPKHLITATGQRVTLRCSPRSGDLSVYWYQQSLDQGLQFLIQYYNGEERAKGNILERFSAQQFPDLHSELNLSSLELGDSALYFCASSELTGGAHGYTFGSGTRLTVV.

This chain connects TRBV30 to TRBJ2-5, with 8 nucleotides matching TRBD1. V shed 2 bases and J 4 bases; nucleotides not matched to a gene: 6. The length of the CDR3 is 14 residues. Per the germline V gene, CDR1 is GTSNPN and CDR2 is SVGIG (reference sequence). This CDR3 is CAWSTGTGGETQYF. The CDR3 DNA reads TGTGCCTGGAGTACGGGGACAGGAGGAGAGACCCAGTACTTC.

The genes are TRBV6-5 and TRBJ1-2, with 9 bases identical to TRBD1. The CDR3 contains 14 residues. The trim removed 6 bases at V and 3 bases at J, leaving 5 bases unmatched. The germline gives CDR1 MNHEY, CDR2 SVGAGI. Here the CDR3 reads CASSRDREYYGYTF. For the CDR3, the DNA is TGTGCCAGCAGCCGGGACAGGGAGTACTATGGCTACACCTTC.

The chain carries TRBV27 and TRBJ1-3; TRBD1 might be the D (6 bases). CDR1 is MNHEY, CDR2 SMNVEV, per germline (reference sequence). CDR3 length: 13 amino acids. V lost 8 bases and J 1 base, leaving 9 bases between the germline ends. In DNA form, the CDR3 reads TGTGCCAGCGGACAGACTTCTGGAAACACCATATATTTT. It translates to CASGQTSGNTIYF.

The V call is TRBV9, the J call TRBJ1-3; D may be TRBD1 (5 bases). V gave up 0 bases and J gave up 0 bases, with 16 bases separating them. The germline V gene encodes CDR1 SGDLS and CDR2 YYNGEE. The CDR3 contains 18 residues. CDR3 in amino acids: CASSVEAAGRYSGNTIYF. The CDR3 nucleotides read TGTGCCAGCAGCGTAGAGGCGGCAGGGAGGTACTCTGGAAACACCATATATTTT. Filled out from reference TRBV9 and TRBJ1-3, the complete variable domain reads DSGVTQTPKHLITATGQRVTLRCSPRSGDLSVYWYQQSLDQGLQFLIQYYNGEERAKGNILERFSAQQFPDLHSELNLSSLELGDSALYFCASSVEAAGRYSGNTIYFGEGSWLTVV.

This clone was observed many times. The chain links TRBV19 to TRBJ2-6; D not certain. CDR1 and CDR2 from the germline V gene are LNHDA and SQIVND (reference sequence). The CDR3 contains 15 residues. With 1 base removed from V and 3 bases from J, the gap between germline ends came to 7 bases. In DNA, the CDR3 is TGTGCCAGTAGTATAGTAGGAGATGGGGCCAACGTCCTGACTTTC. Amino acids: CASSIVGDGANVLTF.